The 23 T cell receptor beta chains given below trace back to one sample, sequenced in a study of identical twins. MiXCR was run by TCRdb on the 5' RACE reads, yielding one entry per CDR3 protein. The sample records approximately 280,000 distinct CDR3 sequences, about 8% being singletons. A further study also used this sample, focusing on yellow fever vaccine responses in identical twins.

The specimen was memory (CD45RO+) T cells sorted from blood. These receptors were collected from a woman between 18 and 29 years old in good health.

This clonotype was seen a few times. The chain carries TRBV7-3 and TRBJ2-3, with a possible D match to TRBD2 (6 bases). V was trimmed by 5 bases and J by 4 bases, leaving 22 bases between them. The germline gives CDR1 SGHTA, CDR2 FQGTGA. The CDR3 has 17 residues. The CDR3: CASSQLSSGFRPDTQYF. The CDR3 region has the DNA TGTGCCAGCAGCCAACTCAGTAGCGGCTTCAGGCCAGATACGCAGTATTTT.

V is TRBV5-1 and J is TRBJ2-6; perhaps D is TRBD1 or TRBD2 (5 bases each). CDR3 size: 17 residues. Germline CDR1 is SGHRS and CDR2 is YFSETQ. Trimming pared 4 bases from V and 0 bases from J, leaving 14 bases between. CDR3 sequence (DNA): TGCGCCAGCAGCCCGGGACGGCCGGACTCTGGGGCCAACGTCCTGACTTTC. Residues: CASSPGRPDSGANVLTF.

The rearrangement joins TRBV20-1 to TRBJ1-3; no clear D. Looked up from germline, CDR1 is DFQATT and CDR2 is SNEGSKA (reference sequence). This CDR3 region has 15 residues. Trimming stripped 3 bases from V and 3 bases from J, with 15 bases between. The CDR3 reads CSARTTSGSGNTIYF. CDR3 sequence (DNA): TGCAGTGCTAGGACTACGTCGGGGAGTGGAAACACCATATATTTT.

CDR3 loop: CATSDSRGYEQYF. CDR3 bases: TGTGCCACCAGTGATTCTCGGGGCTACGAGCAGTACTTC. V and J are TRBV24-1 and TRBJ2-7; maybe TRBD2 (5 bases). V gave up 2 bases and J gave up 3 bases, with 7 bases separating them. CDR1 is KGHDR, CDR2 SFDVKD, per germline. This CDR3 spans 13 amino acids.

The table lists this clonotype with a few counts. The chain recombines TRBV12-5 with TRBJ1-1; a possible D gene is TRBD1 (5 bases). From germline, CDR1 is LGHNT and CDR2 FRNRAP. Trimming removed 0 bases from V and 5 bases from J, with 16 bases in between. The CDR3 totals 16 residues. The DNA of the CDR3 is TGTGCTAGTGGTTTGGTATCGATAGGGACCAATACTGAAGCTTTCTTT. Translation gives CASGLVSIGTNTEAFF. The variable domain in full, completed from reference TRBV12-5 and TRBJ1-1, reads DARVTQTPRHKVTEMGQEVTMRCQPILGHNTVFWYRQTMMQGLELLAYFRNRAPLDDSGMPKDRFSAEMPDATLATLKIQPSEPRDSAVYFCASGLVSIGTNTEAFFGQGTRLTVV.

This clonotype was recorded many times. The CDR3 region has the DNA TGTGCCACCAGGGAGGGAGGAAGCAATCAGCCCCAGCATTTT. Translation gives CATREGGSNQPQHF. J is TRBJ1-5 and V is TRBV12-3 or TRBV12-4; perhaps TRBD1 as D (5 bases). Trimming cost V 10 bases and J 1 base, with 14 bases left between them. The CDR3 extends over 14 amino acids.

This clonotype was observed a handful of times. The genes are TRBV5-4 and TRBJ2-3; D not certain. The V gene lost 4 bases and the J gene lost 2 bases, with 5 bases spanning the gap. Germline V lookup: CDR1 SGHNT, CDR2 YYREEE (reference sequence). CDR3 length equals 12 residues. CDR3 region: CASSAVTDTQYF. The CDR3 DNA reads as TGTGCCAGCAGCGCGGTCACAGATACGCAGTATTTT.

This clonotype was observed at least ten times. V and J are TRBV5-6 and TRBJ2-1, with D tentatively TRBD2 (7 bases). The CDR3 extends over 17 amino acids. CDR1 and CDR2 (germline): SGHDT, YYEEEE. V lost 3 bases and J 0 bases, leaving 16 bases between the germline ends. The CDR3 DNA is TGTGCCAGCAGCTCCCCTACGGGGGGCAGCTCCTACAATGAGCAGTTCTTC. Amino acid sequence: CASSSPTGGSSYNEQFF.

This clonotype was picked up a small number of times. The V and J genes are TRBV6-1 and TRBJ2-7; D is possibly TRBD1 (5 bases). V dropped 2 bases and J dropped 4 bases, with 6 bases sitting between them. Germline assignment: CDR1 MNHNS and CDR2 SASEGT. The CDR3 is 12 amino acids. This CDR3 reads CASSEQGYEQYF. The DNA for the CDR3 is TGTGCCAGCAGTGAACAGGGTTACGAGCAGTACTTC.

This rearrangement joins TRBV9 to TRBJ2-7; either TRBD1 or TRBD2 may supply D (5 bases each). The CDR3 length is 14 residues. Trimming stripped 0 bases from V and 4 bases from J, with 11 bases between. CDR1 and CDR2 from the germline V gene are SGDLS and YYNGEE. The CDR3 DNA sequence: TGTGCCAGCAGCGTAGACATGGGACCGTACGAGCAGTACTTC. Translating it yields CASSVDMGPYEQYF.

CDR3 residues: CASIKTGDTGELFF. CDR3 DNA sequence: TGTGCCAGTATAAAGACAGGGGACACCGGGGAGCTGTTTTTT. The chain uses TRBV6-1 and TRBJ2-2; 8 bases are a match to TRBD1. From germline, CDR1 is MNHNS and CDR2 SASEGT. The CDR3 length is 14 residues. V gave up 9 bases and J gave up 3 bases; unmatched junction bases: 6.

The chain recombines TRBV18 with TRBJ2-3; D unresolved. Trimming stripped 5 bases from V and 6 bases from J, with 12 bases between. Germline V gene lookup returns CDR1 KGHSH and CDR2 LQKENI. This CDR3 has 13 residues. In DNA, the CDR3 is TGTGCCAGCTCATCTCTAGACTCGGATACGCAGTATTTT. Translation gives CASSSLDSDTQYF.

This clonotype has a count of ten or more. The gene calls are TRBV29-1 and TRBJ2-7, with D perhaps matching TRBD1 (5 bases). Germline CDR1 and CDR2: SQVTM and ANQGSEA. The CDR3 consists of 11 residues. V lost 4 bases and J 6 bases, leaving 10 bases between the germline ends. CDR3 region: CSVGQGTEQYV. The CDR3 region has the DNA TGCAGCGTTGGTCAGGGTACCGAGCAGTACGTC.

The table lists this clonotype with many counts. As DNA, the CDR3 is TGCGCCAGCAGCTTGGAGGCAGGGGTGGTGGCAGATACGCAGTATTTT. It codes for CASSLEAGVVADTQYF. The rearrangement uses TRBV5-1 and TRBJ2-3; D may be TRBD1 (6 bases). The CDR3 extends over 16 amino acids. The germline V gene has CDR1 SGHRS and CDR2 YFSETQ. V gave up 0 bases and J gave up 4 bases, with 15 bases separating them.

This chain links TRBV6-5 with TRBJ2-3, with 8 nucleotides matching TRBD1. The germline V gene has CDR1 MNHEY and CDR2 SVGAGI. The length of the CDR3 is 16 residues. V trimming: 2 bases; J trimming: 5 bases; junction bases outside the gene matches: 9. The CDR3 DNA reads TGTGCCAGCAGTTACCCAGGACAGGGAGTTCAAGATACGCAGTATTTT. This gives the protein CASSYPGQGVQDTQYF.

This sequence joins TRBV7-8 and TRBJ1-5; TRBD1 might be the D (6 bases). The V end lost 5 bases, the J end lost 4 bases, and 18 bases lay between the germline ends. Looked up from germline, CDR1 is SGHVS and CDR2 is FQNEAQ. The CDR3 is 16 residues long. DNA of the CDR3: TGTGCCAGCAGCCCATCCGGACAGTTCCCAAATCAGCCCCAGCATTTT. The encoded protein is CASSPSGQFPNQPQHF.

This clonotype occurred a few times. The CDR3 DNA follows: TGTGCCAGCTCACCACCTACCAAAACCGGGGAGCTGTTTTTT. Its translation: CASSPPTKTGELFF. The chain recombines TRBV18 with TRBJ2-2; D remains unclear. The V gene lost 0 bases and the J gene lost 5 bases, with 7 bases spanning the gap. The CDR3 covers 14 residues. CDR1 and CDR2 (germline): KGHSH, LQKENI.

This clonotype was picked up a small number of times. The chain uses TRBV7-9 and TRBJ2-3, with TRBD1 matching 7 bases. V trimming: 4 bases; J trimming: 2 bases; junction bases outside the gene matches: 6. The germline V gene encodes CDR1 SEHNR and CDR2 FQNEAQ (reference sequence). The CDR3 length is 15 residues. The CDR3 reads CASSSYRGNTDTQYF. CDR3 nucleotides: TGTGCCAGCAGCTCGTACAGGGGAAACACAGATACGCAGTATTTT.

This clonotype showed up many times. The chain joins TRBV20-1 to TRBJ1-5; 8 positions agree with TRBD1. CDR1 is DFQATT, CDR2 SNEGSKA, per germline (reference sequence). V trimming: 2 bases; J trimming: 7 bases; junction bases outside the gene matches: 7. The CDR3 sequence is 14 residues long. In DNA form, the CDR3 reads TGCAGTGCTAGACCGACAGGGGCGCGACAGCCCCAGCATTTT. Its protein product is CSARPTGARQPQHF.

Ten or more counts support this clonotype. J is TRBJ2-5 and V is TRBV12-3 or TRBV12-4; D is perhaps TRBD1 or TRBD2 (5 bases each). Trimming left V 2 bases short and J 5 bases short, with 15 bases between. The CDR3 runs 15 residues. CDR3 coding DNA: TGTGCCAGCAGTTTATTGGGAGCAGGGCTGGAGACCCAGTACTTC. Encoded protein: CASSLLGAGLETQYF.

This clonotype came up many times. This sequence joins TRBV13 and TRBJ1-6; TRBD1 matches 7 bases. CDR3 size: 15 residues. The V segment lost 6 bases and the J segment 9 bases; nucleotides outside the gene matches: 11. CDR1 and CDR2 from the germline V gene are PRHDT and FYEKMQ (reference sequence). CDR3 in amino acids: CASRLRDSSGSPLHF. The CDR3 nucleotides read TGTGCCAGCAGACTGCGGGACAGTTCGGGTTCACCCCTCCACTTT.

This clonotype was detected ten times or more. The chain employs TRBV20-1 and TRBJ1-6; 10 nucleotides agree with TRBD1. Germline V lookup: CDR1 DFQATT, CDR2 SNEGSKA (reference sequence). The CDR3 sequence is 15 residues long. J was trimmed by 10 bases and V by 0 bases; bases with no gene match: 6. CDR3 region: CSARDSGTGASPLHF. The CDR3 DNA sequence: TGCAGTGCTAGAGATTCCGGGACAGGGGCCTCACCCCTCCACTTT.

This chain connects TRBV6-2 or TRBV6-3 to TRBJ2-7, with D possibly being TRBD1 (6 bases). V was clipped by 6 bases and J by 3 bases, with 6 bases between them. CDR1 is MNHEY and CDR2 is SVGEGT in the germline V gene. The CDR3 covers 11 residues. In nucleotides, the CDR3 is TGTGCCAGCAGGGACAGCTACGAGCAGTACGTC. Translated: CASRDSYEQYV.